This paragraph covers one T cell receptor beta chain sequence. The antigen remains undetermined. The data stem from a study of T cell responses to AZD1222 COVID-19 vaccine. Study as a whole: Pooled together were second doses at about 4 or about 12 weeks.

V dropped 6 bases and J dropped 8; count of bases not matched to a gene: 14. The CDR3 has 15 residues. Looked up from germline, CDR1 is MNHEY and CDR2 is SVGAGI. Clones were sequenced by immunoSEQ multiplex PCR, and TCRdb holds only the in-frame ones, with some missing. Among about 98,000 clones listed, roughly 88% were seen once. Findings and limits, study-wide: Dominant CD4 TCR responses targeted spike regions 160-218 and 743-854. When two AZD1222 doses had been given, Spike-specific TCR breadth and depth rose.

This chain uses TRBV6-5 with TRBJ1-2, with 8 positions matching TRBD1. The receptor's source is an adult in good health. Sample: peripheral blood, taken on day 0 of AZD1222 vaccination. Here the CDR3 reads CASRSGTGDRLGYTF. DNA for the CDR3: TGTGCCAGCAGGAGCGGGACAGGTGATCGATTAGGCTACACCTTC.